These 26 T cell receptor beta chains share one sample of origin, sequenced in a study of long-term antiretroviral therapy in people with HIV. An immunoSEQ assay, version v3.0, was performed at survey level. Produced via immunoSEQ multiplex PCR; TCRdb's table is partial and in-frame only. The sample has roughly 20,000 clones, approximately 86% seen once. The sample in question was unsorted PBMCs, obtained 0.5 years after starting antiretroviral therapy. The source is a man aged 35 to 55 with HIV.

The chain combines TRBV7-3 with TRBJ1-6; 8 positions agree with TRBD1. CDR1 is SGHTA and CDR2 is FQGTGA in the germline V gene. The CDR3 loop spans 14 amino acids. Trimming took 2 bases from V and 9 from J; bases not matched to a gene: 3. DNA of the CDR3: TGTGCCAGCAGCTTAGGGGGGACAGGTTCACCCCTCCACTTT. It specifies CASSLGGTGSPLHF.

The chain combines TRBV5-1 with TRBJ2-2; D unclear. This CDR3 has 12 residues. V gave up 0 bases and J gave up 6 bases, with 3 bases separating them. The germline V gene has CDR1 SGHRS and CDR2 YFSETQ. The DNA for the CDR3 is TGCGCCAGCAGCTTGGACGCCGGGGAGCTGTTTTTT. Residues: CASSLDAGELFF.

This chain links TRBV7-8 with TRBJ1-1; 9 nucleotides match TRBD1. V trimming: 2 bases; J trimming: 8 bases; junction bases outside the gene matches: 27. Germline values: CDR1 SGHVS, CDR2 FQNEAQ. The CDR3 spans 21 residues. DNA of the CDR3: TGTGCCAGCAGCTTATCAAAGCGCCCGGAAACTGGGACAGGGAATGCTGCGGAAGCTTTCTTT. The encoded protein is CASSLSKRPETGTGNAAEAFF.

The J gene is TRBJ2-1, the V gene TRBV18; D uncertain. CDR1 and CDR2 from the germline V gene are KGHSH and LQKENI. Trimming removed 2 bases from V and 4 bases from J, with 9 bases in between. The CDR3 contains 14 residues. CDR3 residues: CASSPGPGYNEQFF. As DNA, the CDR3 is TGTGCCAGCTCACCAGGTCCAGGATACAATGAGCAGTTCTTC.

The chain employs TRBV27 and TRBJ1-2; TRBD1 agrees at 8 bases. V dropped 6 bases and J dropped 7; count of bases not matched to a gene: 4. The germline gives CDR1 MNHEY, CDR2 SMNVEV (reference sequence). The CDR3 contains 12 residues. The CDR3 coding sequence is TGTGCCAGCAGCCCAGGGGGCCGTGGCTACACCTTC. It translates to CASSPGGRGYTF.

The chain couples TRBV7-9 to TRBJ2-1; 12 positions match TRBD2. Germline assignment: CDR1 SEHNR and CDR2 FQNEAQ (reference sequence). The CDR3 sequence is 14 residues long. J was trimmed by 9 bases and V by 3 bases; bases with no gene match: 3. This chain's CDR3 is CASSLTSGRGEQFF. The CDR3 coding sequence is TGTGCCAGCAGCTTGACTAGCGGGAGAGGTGAGCAGTTCTTC.

V and J are TRBV4-1 and TRBJ2-5; D perhaps matches TRBD2 (6 bases). Trimming stripped 8 bases from V and 5 bases from J, with 18 bases between. CDR3 length equals 14 residues. Germline assignment: CDR1 MGHRA and CDR2 YSYEKL. The CDR3 spells CASASLAGPETQYF. The CDR3 DNA is TGCGCCAGCGCTTCCCTGGCGGGACCTGAGACCCAGTACTTC.

This clone was seen more than once but under ten times. The V and J genes are TRBV16 and TRBJ1-1, with 7 positions matching TRBD1. This CDR3 has 16 amino acids. Germline values: CDR1 KGHSY, CDR2 FQNENV. With 4 bases clipped from V and 2 bases from J, the junction kept 10 bases outside the gene matches. Here the CDR3 reads CASSPPPGTANTEAFF. For the CDR3, the DNA is TGTGCCAGCAGCCCCCCACCTGGGACAGCAAACACTGAAGCTTTCTTT.

This chain links TRBV19 with TRBJ1-5, with D unclear. V lost 1 base and J lost 1, with 5 bases in between. This CDR3 contains 14 residues. Germline assignment: CDR1 LNHDA and CDR2 SQIVND (reference sequence). The CDR3: CASSIGHSNQPQHF. In DNA, the CDR3 is TGTGCCAGTAGTATAGGGCACAGCAATCAGCCCCAGCATTTT.

This sequence joins TRBV27 and TRBJ2-7, with D perhaps assigned TRBD1 or TRBD2 (5 bases each). CDR3 length equals 13 residues. Germline V lookup: CDR1 MNHEY, CDR2 SMNVEV (reference sequence). V was clipped by 4 bases and J by 2 bases, with 9 bases between them. DNA for the CDR3: TGTGCCAGCAGTTCCCCGGGACCCTACGAGCAGTACTTC. Its translation is CASSSPGPYEQYF.

The chain has TRBV18 and TRBJ1-2; unclear D gene. Germline V lookup: CDR1 KGHSH, CDR2 LQKENI. The CDR3 loop spans 14 amino acids. The V end lost 2 bases, the J end lost 4 bases, and 11 bases lay between the germline ends. The CDR3 nucleotides read TGTGCCAGCTCACCATCTGAGGACCCCTATGGCTACACCTTC. This codes for CASSPSEDPYGYTF.

The chain has TRBV5-6 and TRBJ2-1, with 8 positions matching TRBD2. The CDR3 is 16 amino acids. V trimming: 2 bases; J trimming: 0 bases; junction bases outside the gene matches: 4. Germline V lookup: CDR1 SGHDT, CDR2 YYEEEE. DNA of the CDR3: TGTGCCAGCAGCTTCCTAGCGGGCAGCTCCTACAATGAGCAGTTCTTC. Encoded protein: CASSFLAGSSYNEQFF.

Only a few counts were recorded for this clone. V gene TRBV6-6 combines with J gene TRBJ1-2; D not resolved. Trimming stripped 1 base from V and 6 bases from J, with 9 bases between. CDR1 MNHNY and CDR2 SVGAGI come from the germline V gene (reference sequence). The CDR3 loop spans 13 amino acids. The CDR3 coding sequence is TGTGCCAGCAGTTACTTGTCGGGGAATGGCTACACCTTC. Translating it yields CASSYLSGNGYTF.

The chain employs TRBV28 and TRBJ2-2; either TRBD1 or TRBD2 may fit D (6 bases each). The CDR3 has 15 residues. Trimming removed 8 bases at V and 2 bases at J, with 15 bases between. Per germline, CDR1 MDHEN and CDR2 SYDVKM. The CDR3 DNA follows: TGTGCCAGCCGTGGGGGCGCGGGAAACACCGGGGAGCTGTTTTTT. It encodes CASRGGAGNTGELFF.

A single count supports this clone. The genes are TRBV7-6 and TRBJ2-5; 7 bases are shared with TRBD1. Germline CDR1 SGHVS, CDR2 FNYEAQ. CDR3 length equals 14 residues. V lost 5 bases and J lost 5; bases outside the gene matches: 8. The DNA of the CDR3 is TGTGCCAGCAGCCCCTCTACAGGGGTTGAGACCCAGTACTTC. Encoded protein: CASSPSTGVETQYF. The complete variable domain, with remaining parts taken from reference TRBV7-6 and TRBJ2-5, reads GAGVSQSPRYKVTKRGQDVALRCDPISGHVSLYWYRQALGQGPEFLTYFNYEAQQDKSGLPNDRFSAERPEGSISTLTIQRTEQRDSAMYRCASSPSTGVETQYFGPGTRLLVL.

V is TRBV7-9 and J is TRBJ2-7, with D uncertain. Germline V CDR1 and CDR2: SEHNR, FQNEAQ (reference sequence). V shed 4 bases and J shed 6 bases, with 10 bases lying between them. The CDR3 is 12 amino acids. CDR3 nucleotide sequence: TGTGCCAGCAGCTATAAGGTCAGCGAGCAGTACTTC. Amino acid sequence: CASSYKVSEQYF. Combining the CDR3 with reference TRBV7-9 and TRBJ2-7 gives the whole variable domain DTGVSQNPRHKITKRGQNVTFRCDPISEHNRLYWYRQTLGQGPEFLTYFQNEAQLEKSRLLSDRFSAERPKGSFSTLEIQRTEQGDSAMYLCASSYKVSEQYFGPGTRLTVT.

V is TRBV11-1 and J is TRBJ2-7; D not certain. Trimming removed 2 bases at V and 0 bases at J, with 17 bases between. The CDR3 is 17 amino acids. CDR1 is SGHAT and CDR2 is FQDESV in the germline V gene (reference sequence). CDR3: CASSLSPAAAFSYEQYF. CDR3 nucleotide sequence: TGTGCCAGCAGCTTATCTCCCGCGGCAGCCTTCTCCTACGAGCAGTACTTC.

V is TRBV6-6 and J is TRBJ2-7; maybe TRBD2 (6 bases). Germline CDR1 is MNHNY and CDR2 is SVGAGI (reference sequence). Trimming removed 4 bases from V and 2 bases from J, with 9 bases in between. CDR3 size: 13 residues. Here the CDR3 reads CASSFPGAYEQYF. CDR3 sequence (DNA): TGTGCCAGCAGTTTTCCGGGGGCCTACGAGCAGTACTTC.

The rearrangement joins TRBV5-8 to TRBJ2-5, with no clear D. The CDR3 is 11 residues long. Trimming pared 0 bases from V and 5 bases from J, leaving 2 bases between. CDR1 SGHTS and CDR2 YDEGEE come from the germline V gene. Here the CDR3 DNA reads TGTGCCAGCAGCTTGGCGGAGACCCAGTACTTC. Its translation: CASSLAETQYF.

The V and J genes are TRBV13 and TRBJ2-1; D possibly corresponds to TRBD1 (5 bases). CDR3 length equals 13 residues. The germline gives CDR1 PRHDT, CDR2 FYEKMQ (reference sequence). Trimming took off 5 bases at V and 7 bases at J, with 12 bases between the two ends. The CDR3 here is CASSPRGPNEQFF. The CDR3 DNA sequence: TGTGCCAGCAGCCCTAGGGGTCCTAATGAGCAGTTCTTC.

The chain combines TRBV6-1 with TRBJ1-2; possible D gene TRBD1, 5 bases. The germline V gene has CDR1 MNHNS and CDR2 SASEGT. The V gene lost 2 bases and the J gene lost 0 bases, with 10 bases spanning the gap. CDR3 size: 15 residues. The chain's CDR3 is CASSERGLTNYGYTF. CDR3 sequence (DNA): TGTGCCAGCAGTGAAAGGGGCCTGACTAACTATGGCTACACCTTC.

This clone occurred once. The chain employs TRBV27 and TRBJ2-4; the match to TRBD1 covers 7 bases. V lost 10 bases, J lost 12 bases, and 27 bases stayed unmatched. Germline CDR1 and CDR2: MNHEY and SMNVEV (reference sequence). This CDR3 region has 17 residues. In DNA, the CDR3 is TGTGCCATCAACCGAACAAAACAGGGGTTCCCCTTGGGGCGTCAGTACTTC. Its translation is CAINRTKQGFPLGRQYF.

This sequence joins TRBV19 and TRBJ2-1; TRBD2 might be the D (6 bases). V gave up 6 bases and J gave up 6 bases, with 15 bases separating them. CDR1 is LNHDA, CDR2 SQIVND, per germline (reference sequence). This CDR3 is 14 amino acids long. The CDR3: CASSATQGLNEQFF. The CDR3 DNA sequence: TGTGCCAGTAGCGCCACTCAGGGACTCAATGAGCAGTTCTTC.

The gene calls are TRBV10-3 and TRBJ2-7; 10 nucleotides agree with TRBD1. This CDR3 contains 15 residues. J was trimmed by 5 bases and V by 5 bases; bases with no gene match: 9. The germline V gene encodes CDR1 ENHRY and CDR2 SYGVKD. CDR3 sequence reads: CAISSSTGTGDEQYF. CDR3 coding DNA: TGTGCCATCAGTTCCAGCACAGGGACAGGGGACGAGCAGTACTTC.

The CDR3 sequence: CASAGTVGTEAFF. DNA for the CDR3: TGTGCCAGCGCCGGGACAGTGGGGACTGAAGCTTTCTTT. This chain uses TRBV25-1 with TRBJ1-1, with 7 positions matching TRBD1. V lost 8 bases to trimming and J lost 5 bases; unmatched junction nucleotides: 8. This CDR3 is 13 amino acids long. Germline CDR1 reads MGHDK; CDR2 reads SYGVNS.

V gene TRBV15 combines with J gene TRBJ2-7; D is perhaps TRBD1 (5 bases). Germline CDR1 is LNHNV and CDR2 is YYDKDF (reference sequence). This CDR3 has 14 amino acids. V lost 0 bases and J 2 bases, leaving 8 bases between the germline ends. The CDR3 nucleotides are TGTGCCACCAGCAGAGATCAGGGTGCCTACGAGCAGTACTTC. Protein product: CATSRDQGAYEQYF.